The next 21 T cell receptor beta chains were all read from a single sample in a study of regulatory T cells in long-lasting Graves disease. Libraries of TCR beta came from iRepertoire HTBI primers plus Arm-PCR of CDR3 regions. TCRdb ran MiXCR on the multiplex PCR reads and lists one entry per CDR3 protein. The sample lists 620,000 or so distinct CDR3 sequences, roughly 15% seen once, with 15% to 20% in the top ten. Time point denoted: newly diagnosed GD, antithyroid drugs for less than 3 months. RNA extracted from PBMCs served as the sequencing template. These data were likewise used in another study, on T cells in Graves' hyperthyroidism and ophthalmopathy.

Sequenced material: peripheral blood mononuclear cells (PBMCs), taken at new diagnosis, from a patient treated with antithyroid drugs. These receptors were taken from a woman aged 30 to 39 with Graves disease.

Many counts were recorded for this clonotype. The CDR3 DNA reads TGTGCCAGCAGTTTCTTCTCGGCGAGCTCCTACGAGCAGTACTTC. This sequence encodes CASSFFSASSYEQYF. The rearrangement joins TRBV27 to TRBJ2-7; unclear D gene. Germline V gives CDR1 MNHEY, CDR2 SMNVEV (reference sequence). V lost 3 bases and J 0 bases, leaving 12 bases between the germline ends. CDR3 length equals 15 residues.

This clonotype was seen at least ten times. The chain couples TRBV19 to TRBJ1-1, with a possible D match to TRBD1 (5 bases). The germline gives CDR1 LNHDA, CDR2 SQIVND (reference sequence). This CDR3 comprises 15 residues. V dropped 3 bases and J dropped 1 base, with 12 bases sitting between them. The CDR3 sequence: CASSIWAGRNTEAFF. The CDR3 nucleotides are TGTGCCAGTAGTATCTGGGCAGGGCGGAACACTGAAGCTTTCTTT. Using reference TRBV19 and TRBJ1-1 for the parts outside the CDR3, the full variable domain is DGGITQSPKYLFRKEGQNVTLSCEQNLNHDAMYWYRQDPGQGLRLIYYSQIVNDFQKGDIAEGYSVSREKKESFPLTVTSAQKNPTAFYLCASSIWAGRNTEAFFGQGTRLTVV.

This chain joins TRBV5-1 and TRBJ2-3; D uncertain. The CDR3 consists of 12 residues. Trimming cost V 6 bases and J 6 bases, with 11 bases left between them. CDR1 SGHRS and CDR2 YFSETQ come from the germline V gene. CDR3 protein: CASNTSLDTQYF. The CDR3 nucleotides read TGCGCCAGCAACACTTCCCTTGATACGCAGTATTTT.

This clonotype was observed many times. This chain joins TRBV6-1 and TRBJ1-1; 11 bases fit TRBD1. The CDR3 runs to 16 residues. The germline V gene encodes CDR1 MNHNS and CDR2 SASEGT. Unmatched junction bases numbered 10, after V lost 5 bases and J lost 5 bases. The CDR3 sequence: CASSTPGQGARTEAFF. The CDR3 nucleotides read TGTGCCAGCAGTACCCCCGGACAGGGGGCACGGACTGAAGCTTTCTTT.

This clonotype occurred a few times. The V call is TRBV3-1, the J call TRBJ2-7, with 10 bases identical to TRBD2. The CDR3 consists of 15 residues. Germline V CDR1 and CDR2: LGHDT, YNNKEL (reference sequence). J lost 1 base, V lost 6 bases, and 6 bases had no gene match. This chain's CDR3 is CASRQTSGPSYEQYF. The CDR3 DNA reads TGTGCCAGCAGGCAGACTAGCGGGCCATCCTACGAGCAGTACTTC.

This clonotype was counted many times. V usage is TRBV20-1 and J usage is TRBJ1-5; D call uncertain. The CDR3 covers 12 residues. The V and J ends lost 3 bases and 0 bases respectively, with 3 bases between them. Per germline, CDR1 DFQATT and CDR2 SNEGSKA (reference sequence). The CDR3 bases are TGCAGTGCTAGTTATAGCAATCAGCCCCAGCATTTT. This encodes CSASYSNQPQHF.

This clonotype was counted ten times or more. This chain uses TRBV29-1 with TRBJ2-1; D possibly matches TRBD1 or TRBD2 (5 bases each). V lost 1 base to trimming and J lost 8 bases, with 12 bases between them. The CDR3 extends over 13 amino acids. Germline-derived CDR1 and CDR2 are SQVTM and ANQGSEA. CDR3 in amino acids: CSVEGDLLDEQFF. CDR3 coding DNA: TGCAGCGTTGAAGGGGACCTGCTGGATGAGCAGTTCTTC.

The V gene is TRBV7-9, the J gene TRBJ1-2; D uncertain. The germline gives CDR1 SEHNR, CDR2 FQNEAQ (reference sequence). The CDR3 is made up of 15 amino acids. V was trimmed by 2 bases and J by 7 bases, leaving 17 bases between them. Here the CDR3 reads CASSLLRLRRVGYTF. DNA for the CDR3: TGTGCCAGCAGCTTACTTCGACTCCGGAGGGTTGGCTACACCTTC.

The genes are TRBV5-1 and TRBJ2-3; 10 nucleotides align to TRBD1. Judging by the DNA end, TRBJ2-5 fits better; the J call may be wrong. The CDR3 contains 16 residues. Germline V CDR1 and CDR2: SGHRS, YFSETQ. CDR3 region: CASRQGAGSVGETQYF. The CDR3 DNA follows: TGCGCCAGCCGACAGGGGGCAGGCTCGGTAGGAGAGACCCAGTACTTC.

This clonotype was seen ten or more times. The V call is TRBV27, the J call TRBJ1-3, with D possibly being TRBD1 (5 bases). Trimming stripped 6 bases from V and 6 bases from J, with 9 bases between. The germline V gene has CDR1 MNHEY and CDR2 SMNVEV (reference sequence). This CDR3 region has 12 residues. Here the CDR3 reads CASRARVNTIYF. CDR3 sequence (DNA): TGTGCCAGCAGGGCCAGGGTAAACACCATATATTTT.

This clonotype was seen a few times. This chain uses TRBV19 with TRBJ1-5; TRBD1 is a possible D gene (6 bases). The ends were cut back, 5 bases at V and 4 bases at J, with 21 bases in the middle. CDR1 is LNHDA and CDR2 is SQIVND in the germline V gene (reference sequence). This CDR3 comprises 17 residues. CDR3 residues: CASSPPGGQTANQPQHF. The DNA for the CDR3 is TGTGCCAGTAGTCCACCGGGTGGACAGACAGCAAATCAGCCCCAGCATTTT.

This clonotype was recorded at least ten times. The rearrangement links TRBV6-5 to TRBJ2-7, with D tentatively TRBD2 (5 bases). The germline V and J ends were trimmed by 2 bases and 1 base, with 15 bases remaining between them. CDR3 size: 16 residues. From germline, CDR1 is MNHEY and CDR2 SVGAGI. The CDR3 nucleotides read TGTGCCAGCAGTTACGATGCGGACTGGAGGTCCTACGAGCAGTACTTC. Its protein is CASSYDADWRSYEQYF.

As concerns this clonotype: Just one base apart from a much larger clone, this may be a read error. The CDR3 DNA sequence: TGTGCCAGCAGCCAAGATGGTCTAGCGGGGCCCCCCTACAGTGAGCAGTTCTTC. Its translation: CASSQDGLAGPPYSEQFF. The chain combines TRBV3-1 with TRBJ2-1, with 9 nucleotides matching TRBD2. Germline V gives CDR1 LGHDT, CDR2 YNNKEL (reference sequence). The CDR3 has 18 residues.

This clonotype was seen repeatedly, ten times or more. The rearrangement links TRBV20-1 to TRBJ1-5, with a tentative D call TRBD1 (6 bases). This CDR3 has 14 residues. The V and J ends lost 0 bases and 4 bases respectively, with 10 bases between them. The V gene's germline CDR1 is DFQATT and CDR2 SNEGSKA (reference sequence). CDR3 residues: CSARDLGGNQPQHF. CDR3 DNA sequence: TGCAGTGCTAGAGATCTAGGGGGTAATCAGCCCCAGCATTTT.

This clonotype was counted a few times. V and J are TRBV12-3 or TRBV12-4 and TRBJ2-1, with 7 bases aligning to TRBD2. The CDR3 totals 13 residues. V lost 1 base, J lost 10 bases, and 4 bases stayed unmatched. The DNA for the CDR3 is TGTGCCAGCAGTTTAGGACTAGCCGGCGAGCAGTTCTTC. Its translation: CASSLGLAGEQFF.

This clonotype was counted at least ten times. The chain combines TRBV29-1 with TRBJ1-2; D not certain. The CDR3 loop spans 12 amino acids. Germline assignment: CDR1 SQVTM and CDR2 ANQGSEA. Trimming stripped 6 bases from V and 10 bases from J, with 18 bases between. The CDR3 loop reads CSVDPPRRPYTF. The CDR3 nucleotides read TGCAGCGTGGATCCACCGAGACGCCCCTACACCTTC.

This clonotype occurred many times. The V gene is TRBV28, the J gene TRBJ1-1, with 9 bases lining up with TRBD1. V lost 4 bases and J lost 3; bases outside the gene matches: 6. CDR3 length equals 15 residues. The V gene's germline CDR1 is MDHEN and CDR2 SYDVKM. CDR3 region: CASSSQGAVDTEAFF. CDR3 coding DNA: TGTGCCAGCAGTTCACAGGGGGCGGTGGACACTGAAGCTTTCTTT.

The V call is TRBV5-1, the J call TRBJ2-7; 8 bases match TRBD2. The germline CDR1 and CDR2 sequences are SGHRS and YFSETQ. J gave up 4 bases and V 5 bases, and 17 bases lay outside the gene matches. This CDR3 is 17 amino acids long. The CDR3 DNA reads TGCGCCAGCAGTCTGAGCGGGAGTCCGAGGAATCAATACGAGCAGTACTTC. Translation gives CASSLSGSPRNQYEQYF. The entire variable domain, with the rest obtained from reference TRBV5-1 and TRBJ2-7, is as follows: KAGVTQTPRYLIKTRGQQVTLSCSPISGHRSVSWYQQTPGQGLQFLFEYFSETQRNKGNFPGRFSGRQFSNSRSEMNVSTLELGDSALYLCASSLSGSPRNQYEQYFGPGTRLTVT.

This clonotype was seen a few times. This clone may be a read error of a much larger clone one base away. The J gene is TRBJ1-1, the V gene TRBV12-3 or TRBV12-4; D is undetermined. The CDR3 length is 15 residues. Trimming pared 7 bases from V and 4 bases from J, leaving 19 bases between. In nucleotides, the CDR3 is TGTGCCAGCACCGTCGAGAATATTATGAGCACTGAAGCTTTCTTT. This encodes CASTVENIMSTEAFF.

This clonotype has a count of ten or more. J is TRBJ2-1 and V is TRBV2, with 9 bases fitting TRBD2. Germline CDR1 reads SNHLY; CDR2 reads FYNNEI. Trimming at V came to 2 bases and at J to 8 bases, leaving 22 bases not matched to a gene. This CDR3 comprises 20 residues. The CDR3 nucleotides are TGTGCCAGCAGTGAAAGTGGCGGGTTAGTAGCGGGAGTTAGTCGCCATGAGCAGTTCTTC. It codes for CASSESGGLVAGVSRHEQFF.

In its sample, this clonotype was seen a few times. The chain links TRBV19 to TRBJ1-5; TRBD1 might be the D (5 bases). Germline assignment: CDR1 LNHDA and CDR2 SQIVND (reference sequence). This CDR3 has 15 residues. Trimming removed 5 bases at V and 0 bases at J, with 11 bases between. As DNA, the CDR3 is TGTGCCAGTAGTGCCCGACAGAGTAGCAATCAGCCCCAGCATTTT. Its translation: CASSARQSSNQPQHF.